The next 20 T cell receptor beta chains were all read from a single sample in a study of blood T cell repertoires in COVID-19. Sequenced by immunoSEQ multiplex PCR; TCRdb stores in-frame clones only, minus some. The data contain about 120,000 clones, roughly 90% of them singletons. Material for sequencing was peripheral blood. The receptor source for this set is a man aged 40-55 years with acute or convalescent COVID-19.

This clone was counted between two and nine times. This chain uses TRBV30 with TRBJ2-1, with unresolved D. The CDR3 contains 11 residues. V shed 0 bases and J shed 11 bases, with 8 bases lying between them. Germline-derived CDR1 and CDR2 are GTSNPN and SVGIG (reference sequence). CDR3 sequence (DNA): TGTGCCTGGAGTGTACTGTCCCAGCAGTTCTTC. Translating gives CAWSVLSQQFF.

This chain links TRBV19 with TRBJ1-1, with 8 positions matching TRBD1. The germline V gene has CDR1 LNHDA and CDR2 SQIVND (reference sequence). The CDR3 spans 16 residues. V lost 6 bases and J lost 0; bases outside the gene matches: 9. The CDR3 loop reads CASRFTGGLMNTEAFF. DNA for the CDR3: TGTGCCAGTAGGTTTACAGGGGGACTAATGAACACTGAAGCTTTCTTT.

The CDR3 protein is CASSQVSFGTEAFF. The DNA of the CDR3 is TGCGCCAGCAGCCAAGTCTCGTTCGGCACTGAAGCTTTCTTT. The genes are TRBV4-1 and TRBJ1-1; D ambiguous. V was cut by 1 base and J by 4 bases, with 10 bases left in between. From germline, CDR1 is MGHRA and CDR2 YSYEKL. This CDR3 comprises 14 residues.

This clone was seen once. The gene calls are TRBV2 and TRBJ1-5; possibly TRBD1 for D (6 bases). CDR1 SNHLY and CDR2 FYNNEI come from the germline V gene. Between the trimmed V and J ends, which lost 3 bases and 4 bases, there was a span of 13 bases. The CDR3 consists of 15 residues. The CDR3 region has the DNA TGTGCCAGCAGTGAGGGGACACTTGGGAATCAGCCCCAGCATTTT. Protein product: CASSEGTLGNQPQHF. Looking up the rest from reference TRBV2 and TRBJ1-5 gives the full variable domain: EPEVTQTPSHQVTQMGQEVILRCVPISNHLYFYWYRQILGQKVEFLVSFYNNEISEKSEIFDDQFSVERPDGSNFTLKIRSTKLEDSAMYFCASSEGTLGNQPQHFGDGTRLSIL.

The V and J genes are TRBV19 and TRBJ1-2; D is ambiguous. Germline CDR1 and CDR2: LNHDA and SQIVND (reference sequence). V lost 1 base to trimming and J lost 13 bases, with 19 bases between them. The CDR3 runs to 14 residues. The CDR3 loop is CASSIGLDTTRPTF. CDR3 DNA sequence: TGTGCCAGTAGTATAGGTTTAGACACCACTCGCCCCACCTTC.

This clone was seen once. V and J are TRBV5-8 and TRBJ1-5; a weak D match, TRBD1 (5 bases). Trimming left V 2 bases short and J 0 bases short, with 12 bases between. The CDR3 extends over 16 amino acids. Germline V gene sequence: CDR1 SGHTS, CDR2 YDEGEE. The CDR3 sequence: CASSFDFRVSNQPQHF. The CDR3 region has the DNA TGTGCCAGCAGCTTCGATTTCAGGGTTAGCAATCAGCCCCAGCATTTT. Using reference TRBV5-8 and TRBJ1-5 for the parts outside the CDR3, the full variable domain is EAGVTQSPTHLIKTRGQQATLRCSPISGHTSVYWYQQALGLGLQFLLWYDEGEERNRGNFPPRFSGRQFPNYSSELNVNALELEDSALYLCASSFDFRVSNQPQHFGDGTRLSIL.

V and J are TRBV11-2 and TRBJ2-3; 12 bases map to TRBD1. V was pared by 5 bases and J by 4 bases, with 7 bases of the junction left unmatched. The germline CDR1 and CDR2 sequences are SGHAT and FQNNGV. This CDR3 region has 16 residues. The CDR3 loop reads CASSQAGTGGADTQYF. The CDR3 nucleotides read TGTGCCAGCAGCCAAGCCGGGACAGGGGGCGCAGATACGCAGTATTTT.

The gene calls are TRBV6-5 and TRBJ1-6, with a possible D match to TRBD1 (5 bases). V was shortened by 6 bases and J by 1 base, with 10 bases between the two germline ends. CDR3 length equals 15 residues. Germline V CDR1 and CDR2: MNHEY, SVGAGI. CDR3 nucleotide sequence: TGTGCCAGCAGCCCAGGGTTTTCCTATAATTCACCCCTCCACTTT. Amino acid sequence: CASSPGFSYNSPLHF.

The J gene is TRBJ2-5, the V gene TRBV18; D not resolved. The CDR3 extends over 14 amino acids. Germline loops: CDR1 KGHSH, CDR2 LQKENI. Trimming took 0 bases from V and 1 from J, leaving 6 bases between them. CDR3 in DNA: TGTGCCAGCTCACCACCGGCGGTCCAAGAGACCCAGTACTTC. Encoded protein: CASSPPAVQETQYF.

This clone was seen only once. The rearrangement uses TRBV7-8 and TRBJ2-2; 8 bases line up with TRBD2. CDR1 and CDR2 (germline): SGHVS, FQNEAQ. The CDR3 consists of 17 residues. J was trimmed by 1 base and V by 4 bases; bases with no gene match: 8. CDR3 in DNA: TGTGCCAGCAGCTCATTAGGACTAGCATTGAACACCGGGGAGCTGTTTTTT. Its translation: CASSSLGLALNTGELFF. Variable domain in full (rest from reference TRBV7-8 and TRBJ2-2): GAGVSQSPRYKVAKRGQDVALRCDPISGHVSLFWYQQALGQGPEFLTYFQNEAQLDKSGLPSDRFFAERPEGSVSTLKIQRTQQEDSAVYLCASSSLGLALNTGELFFGEGSRLTVL.

V is TRBV7-8 and J is TRBJ2-7, with TRBD1 matching 9 bases. V was pared by 5 bases and J by 6 bases, with 8 bases of the junction left unmatched. The germline V gene has CDR1 SGHVS and CDR2 FQNEAQ. The CDR3 consists of 14 residues. CDR3: CASSALRDRAEQYF. CDR3 DNA: TGTGCCAGCAGCGCCCTCCGGGACAGGGCCGAGCAGTACTTC.

This chain uses TRBV5-1 with TRBJ2-5; 7 nucleotides match TRBD2. Germline CDR1 reads SGHRS; CDR2 reads YFSETQ. This CDR3 contains 14 residues. After removal of 2 bases from V and 5 bases from J, the junction contained 6 bases not matched to a gene. The DNA for the CDR3 is TGCGCCAGCAGCTTTACGGCGGGAGTTGAGACCCAGTACTTC. Its protein product is CASSFTAGVETQYF.

J is TRBJ1-1 and V is TRBV6-1; D unclear. The CDR3 loop spans 12 amino acids. CDR1 is MNHNS, CDR2 SASEGT, per germline. With 3 bases removed from V and 11 bases from J, the gap between germline ends came to 13 bases. CDR3 region: CASSDLGRWAFF. CDR3 sequence (DNA): TGTGCCAGCAGTGACCTTGGGCGTTGGGCTTTCTTT.

CDR3 in amino acids: CASSYDGTSGSSYEQYF. CDR3 nucleotide sequence: TGTGCCAGCAGCTACGACGGGACTAGCGGGAGCTCCTACGAGCAGTACTTC. The chain carries TRBV7-8 and TRBJ2-7; 14 bases are a match to TRBD2. The V gene end was trimmed by 4 bases and the J gene end by 0 bases; junction bases not matched to a gene: 5. The CDR3 is made up of 17 amino acids. Germline assignment: CDR1 SGHVS and CDR2 FQNEAQ. The whole variable domain, filled in from reference TRBV7-8 and TRBJ2-7, reads GAGVSQSPRYKVAKRGQDVALRCDPISGHVSLFWYQQALGQGPEFLTYFQNEAQLDKSGLPSDRFFAERPEGSVSTLKIQRTQQEDSAVYLCASSYDGTSGSSYEQYFGPGTRLTVT.

The CDR3 loop reads CAWSVTTTRNQPQHF. The CDR3 coding sequence is TGTGCCTGGAGTGTAACGACAACCCGCAATCAGCCCCAGCATTTT. The genes are TRBV30 and TRBJ1-5; no reliable D call. The ends were cut back, 0 bases at V and 2 bases at J, with 11 bases in the middle. The CDR3 consists of 15 residues. Germline V lookup: CDR1 GTSNPN, CDR2 SVGIG (reference sequence).

CDR3 protein: CASSPRREETQYF. CDR3 DNA sequence: TGTGCCAGCAGTCCCCGACGGGAAGAGACCCAGTACTTC. This sequence joins TRBV11-2 and TRBJ2-5; D ambiguous. V lost 6 bases, J lost 3 bases, and 11 bases lay in between. Germline CDR1 reads SGHAT; CDR2 reads FQNNGV. CDR3 size: 13 residues.

The chain links TRBV24-1 to TRBJ1-1; D might be TRBD1 (6 bases). V was cut by 7 bases and J by 10 bases, with 18 bases left in between. The CDR3 is made up of 13 amino acids. Germline loops: CDR1 KGHDR, CDR2 SFDVKD. CDR3 in amino acids: CATSQGQIGGAFF. DNA of the CDR3: TGTGCCACCAGCCAAGGACAGATTGGGGGAGCTTTCTTT.

The gene calls are TRBV15 and TRBJ1-2; 7 bases map to TRBD1. J gave up 0 bases and V 1 base, and 5 bases lay outside the gene matches. This CDR3 contains 16 residues. Per germline, CDR1 LNHNV and CDR2 YYDKDF (reference sequence). In nucleotides, the CDR3 is TGTGCCACCAGCAGAGTCGGACAGGATACTAACTATGGCTACACCTTC. Translating gives CATSRVGQDTNYGYTF.

The chain joins TRBV7-2 to TRBJ2-7; 9 nucleotides match TRBD1. J was trimmed by 7 bases and V by 2 bases; bases with no gene match: 9. The germline CDR1 and CDR2 sequences are SGHTA and FQGNSA. The CDR3 covers 15 residues. For the CDR3, the DNA is TGTGCCAGCAGCTTATCCGGGACAGGGTCACGGGAGCAGTACTTC. Amino acids: CASSLSGTGSREQYF.

J is TRBJ2-1 and V is TRBV6-1, with 9 bases lining up with TRBD1. V was clipped by 6 bases and J by 5 bases; unmatched bases: 8. Germline V gives CDR1 MNHNS, CDR2 SASEGT. This CDR3 region has 15 residues. The CDR3 DNA reads TGTGCCAGCAGACCCGGGACAGGGCTCCACAATGAGCAGTTCTTC. It encodes CASRPGTGLHNEQFF.